Presented here are 30 T cell receptor beta chains from one specimen sequenced in a study of PD-L1 blockade in urothelial cancer (dated by TCRdb to between 2016 and 2019). Per the publication, the time point label means: peripheral blood 6 weeks after treatment start. The library came from the immunoSEQ multiplex PCR assay. TCRdb provides this immuneACCESS table in a form limited to in-frame rearrangements. Some clones are lacking; in checked studies, under half of them reflect an unresolved V gene, and why the rest are absent is not known. For this sample there are 35,000 to 55,000 clones; almost 85% appear just once. The ten largest clones represent about 12% of the sample. The sequences come from PBMCs, collected around atezolizumab (anti-PD-L1) treatment. These TCRs come from a man in his 60s with urothelial cancer.

This clone is a singleton in its sample. The chain uses TRBV5-5 and TRBJ2-7; 7 nucleotides align to TRBD2. From germline, CDR1 is SGHKS and CDR2 YYEKEE (reference sequence). The ends lost 5 bases at V and 1 base at J; junction bases unmatched: 18. CDR3 length: 18 residues. CDR3 protein: CASSHEPLGGKGSYEQYF. DNA for the CDR3: TGTGCCAGCAGTCACGAACCCTTGGGGGGGAAAGGGTCCTACGAGCAGTACTTC.

The rearrangement joins TRBV5-1 to TRBJ2-7, with a tentative D call TRBD1 (5 bases). Trimming pared 4 bases from V and 0 bases from J, leaving 14 bases between. Germline V lookup: CDR1 SGHRS, CDR2 YFSETQ. The CDR3 has 15 residues. The CDR3, as DNA: TGCGCCAGCAGCCAGACAGTGGACCGCTCCTACGAGCAGTACTTC. Amino acids: CASSQTVDRSYEQYF.

This clone came up a few times. The chain links TRBV9 to TRBJ1-4, with D unclear. This CDR3 has 15 amino acids. The germline CDR1 and CDR2 sequences are SGDLS and YYNGEE. Trimming stripped 3 bases from V and 5 bases from J, with 14 bases between. CDR3 bases: TGTGCCAGCAGCGGCGGCCCCGTCGGGAATGAAAAACTGTTTTTT. Translation gives CASSGGPVGNEKLFF.

CDR3 bases: TGTGCCAGCAGCGCCGGCAAGGGGGCAGGGATGGAGACCCAGTACTTC. It codes for CASSAGKGAGMETQYF. The rearrangement uses TRBV5-5 and TRBJ2-5; 7 bases match TRBD1. Trimming at V came to 4 bases and at J to 5 bases, leaving 14 bases not matched to a gene. CDR1 is SGHKS, CDR2 YYEKEE, per germline (reference sequence). The CDR3 extends over 16 amino acids.

This sequence joins TRBV7-2 and TRBJ1-3, with 7 bases that match TRBD1. J lost 2 bases, V lost 2 bases, and 6 bases had no gene match. The CDR3 runs 16 residues. Per the germline V gene, CDR1 is SGHTA and CDR2 is FQGNSA. The DNA of the CDR3 is TGTGCCAGCAGCTTAACCCCTGACAGGGCTGGAAACACCATATATTTT. Its translation: CASSLTPDRAGNTIYF.

This clone came up a few times. The V and J genes are TRBV11-2 and TRBJ2-1; 7 nucleotides align to TRBD1. Trimming took 1 base from V and 8 from J; bases not matched to a gene: 14. The CDR3 has 17 amino acids. Per germline, CDR1 SGHAT and CDR2 FQNNGV. The CDR3 is CASSLGGGDRVSHEQFF. The CDR3 DNA reads as TGTGCCAGCAGCTTAGGGGGCGGAGACAGGGTGTCCCATGAGCAGTTCTTC.

This clone came up once. Written as DNA, the CDR3 is TGCGCCAGCAGGCAGGACAGGAGGCTCTATGGCTACACCTTC. This sequence encodes CASRQDRRLYGYTF. This chain joins TRBV5-1 and TRBJ1-2; 7 positions match TRBD1. CDR1 SGHRS and CDR2 YFSETQ come from the germline V gene. Trimming took 5 bases from V and 4 from J; bases not matched to a gene: 8. This CDR3 is 14 amino acids long.

The chain uses TRBV25-1 and TRBJ1-1; tentative D call: TRBD1 (6 bases). The CDR3 totals 17 residues. V shed 2 bases and J shed 0 bases, with 16 bases lying between them. CDR1 and CDR2 (germline): MGHDK, SYGVNS. The CDR3 is CASSEGEGQSLNTEAFF. CDR3 sequence (DNA): TGTGCCAGCAGTGAAGGGGAAGGACAGTCTTTGAACACTGAAGCTTTCTTT. The entire variable domain, with the rest obtained from reference TRBV25-1 and TRBJ1-1, is as follows: EADIYQTPRYLVIGTGKKITLECSQTMGHDKMYWYQQDPGMELHLIHYSYGVNSTEKGDLSSESTVSRIRTEHFPLTLESARPSHTSQYLCASSEGEGQSLNTEAFFGQGTRLTVV.

The gene calls are TRBV19 and TRBJ1-2; TRBD1 matches 8 bases. CDR3 length: 14 amino acids. The V gene end was trimmed by 3 bases and the J gene end by 3 bases; junction bases not matched to a gene: 3. Germline lookup yields CDR1 LNHDA and CDR2 SQIVND (reference sequence). The chain's CDR3 is CASSMGQVHYGYTF. CDR3 bases: TGTGCCAGTAGTATGGGACAGGTGCACTATGGCTACACCTTC.

The chain uses TRBV18 and TRBJ2-1, with a tentative D call TRBD1 (5 bases). The CDR3 has 13 residues. The germline V gene encodes CDR1 KGHSH and CDR2 LQKENI. V gave up 2 bases and J gave up 4 bases, with 6 bases separating them. The CDR3 sequence is CASSPGAYNEQFF. CDR3 coding DNA: TGTGCCAGCTCACCAGGGGCATACAATGAGCAGTTCTTC.

This clone was seen a handful of times. The chain uses TRBV19 and TRBJ1-1; a possible D gene is TRBD1 (5 bases). Germline CDR1 and CDR2: LNHDA and SQIVND (reference sequence). The CDR3 is 19 residues long. V shed 5 bases and J shed 0 bases, with 25 bases lying between them. DNA of the CDR3: TGTGCCAGTAGTGGACTCTCGGGGAGGGGCCCCGGACTGAACACTGAAGCTTTCTTT. This encodes CASSGLSGRGPGLNTEAFF.

This rearrangement joins TRBV6-1 to TRBJ2-3; D not certain. Germline V gives CDR1 MNHNS, CDR2 SASEGT. The CDR3 spans 13 residues. V lost 5 bases to trimming and J lost 2 bases, with 8 bases between them. The CDR3 loop is CASSRTYTDTQYF. DNA for the CDR3: TGTGCCAGCAGTAGAACTTACACAGATACGCAGTATTTT.

V and J are TRBV5-1 and TRBJ2-5; D gene ambiguous. Germline assignment: CDR1 SGHRS and CDR2 YFSETQ. V was shortened by 3 bases and J by 1 base, with 7 bases between the two germline ends. The CDR3 consists of 13 residues. This CDR3 reads CASSSEFQETQYF. The DNA of the CDR3 is TGCGCCAGCAGCTCGGAGTTCCAAGAGACCCAGTACTTC.

This CDR3 reads CASSLAGPTRTEAFF. The CDR3 nucleotides read TGTGCCAGCAGCTTAGCCGGCCCCACTAGAACTGAAGCTTTCTTT. The chain couples TRBV7-2 to TRBJ1-1; D ambiguous. V lost 0 bases and J lost 5, with 13 bases in between. CDR1 SGHTA and CDR2 FQGNSA come from the germline V gene. The CDR3 consists of 15 residues.

V is TRBV6-1 and J is TRBJ2-5, with a weak D call TRBD1 (6 bases). CDR3 length: 13 residues. Germline CDR1 MNHNS, CDR2 SASEGT. V shed 6 bases and J shed 2 bases, with 10 bases lying between them. In DNA, the CDR3 is TGTGCCAGCAGGGGGGCTTCACAAGAGACCCAGTACTTC. Translating it yields CASRGASQETQYF.

This clone was found once. The chain recombines TRBV5-1 with TRBJ2-2, with 7 bases matching TRBD2. CDR1 SGHRS and CDR2 YFSETQ come from the germline V gene. This CDR3 contains 20 residues. With V trimmed by 4 bases and J by 3 bases, 21 bases remained unmatched. The CDR3: CASSQPPHGGRRLDTGELFF. CDR3 coding DNA: TGCGCCAGCAGCCAACCTCCCCACGGCGGGAGAAGGCTCGACACCGGGGAGCTGTTTTTT.

The V gene is TRBV4-2, the J gene TRBJ1-6; 8 nucleotides match TRBD1. Germline values: CDR1 LGHNA, CDR2 YNFKEQ. J was trimmed by 9 bases and V by 1 base; bases with no gene match: 5. CDR3 length equals 15 residues. The CDR3 DNA reads as TGTGCCAGCAGCCAAGGGACAGGGAGCGCTTCACCCCTCCACTTT. The encoded protein is CASSQGTGSASPLHF.

This clone was detected only a few times. The CDR3 sequence: CASSLGHSNQPQHF. CDR3 sequence (DNA): TGTGCCAGCAGCTTGGGCCATAGCAATCAGCCCCAGCATTTT. The chain joins TRBV7-2 to TRBJ1-5; D gene unclear. V was clipped by 3 bases and J by 0 bases, with 6 bases between them. Germline CDR1 is SGHTA and CDR2 is FQGNSA. This CDR3 spans 14 amino acids.

V gene TRBV28 combines with J gene TRBJ2-2; 8 bases map to TRBD1. The CDR3 is made up of 15 amino acids. Germline CDR1 and CDR2: MDHEN and SYDVKM. The trim removed 6 bases at V and 3 bases at J, leaving 6 bases unmatched. The CDR3 reads CASRPQGAHTGELFF. The CDR3 DNA follows: TGTGCCAGCAGACCGCAGGGGGCGCACACCGGGGAGCTGTTTTTT.

The gene calls are TRBV5-6 and TRBJ2-1; D is perhaps TRBD1 (7 bases). Deletions cut 0 bases from V and 3 bases from J, with 13 bases between. From germline, CDR1 is SGHDT and CDR2 YYEEEE. The CDR3 covers 16 residues. This chain's CDR3 is CASSLGRDSSYNEQFF. The CDR3 DNA is TGTGCCAGCAGCTTGGGGAGGGACAGCAGCTACAATGAGCAGTTCTTC.

CDR3 in amino acids: CASSYRQGGYEQYF. CDR3 coding DNA: TGTGCCAGCAGTTACCGGCAGGGAGGGTACGAGCAGTACTTC. The chain couples TRBV6-5 to TRBJ2-7; TRBD2 matches 7 bases. The CDR3 extends over 14 amino acids. After removal of 2 bases from V and 4 bases from J, the junction contained 5 bases not matched to a gene. Germline loops: CDR1 MNHEY, CDR2 SVGAGI.

The table lists this clone with a count of one. For the CDR3, the DNA is TGTGCCATCAGGGGGGACAGCCTGAACACTGAAGCTTTCTTT. It yields the protein CAIRGDSLNTEAFF. The V and J genes are TRBV10-3 and TRBJ1-1; 7 positions match TRBD1. The CDR3 has 14 amino acids. CDR1 and CDR2 (germline): ENHRY, SYGVKD. V lost 6 bases to trimming and J lost 0 bases; unmatched junction nucleotides: 4.

The V call is TRBV29-1, the J call TRBJ2-5; D might be TRBD2 (6 bases). This CDR3 contains 14 residues. Germline CDR1 SQVTM, CDR2 ANQGSEA. The V end was cut by 3 bases, the J end by 4 bases, with 15 bases between. DNA of the CDR3: TGCAGCGTTGAGAGGGTGGGAGGAGGAGAGACCCAGTACTTC. Translating gives CSVERVGGGETQYF.

The J gene is TRBJ2-5, the V gene TRBV30; 8 bases map to TRBD2. There are 16 residues in the CDR3. The germline gives CDR1 GTSNPN, CDR2 SVGIG (reference sequence). Trimming removed 1 base from V and 4 bases from J; junction bases left unmatched: 11. The CDR3 nucleotides read TGTGCCTGGAGTGGGCGGGAGGCCATCTCTAGAGAGACCCAGTACTTC. Amino acid sequence: CAWSGREAISRETQYF.

V gene TRBV7-6 combines with J gene TRBJ2-6; maybe TRBD2 (5 bases). The CDR3 has 16 amino acids. The germline V gene has CDR1 SGHVS and CDR2 FNYEAQ. V was shortened by 5 bases and J by 0 bases, with 11 bases between the two germline ends. The CDR3 DNA reads as TGTGCCAGCAGCCCAGTAGGGAGCTCTGGGGCCAACGTCCTGACTTTC. It is translated as CASSPVGSSGANVLTF.

This chain uses TRBV28 with TRBJ1-1; 7 nucleotides line up with TRBD1. Trimming removed 6 bases from V and 6 bases from J; junction bases left unmatched: 4. The CDR3 is made up of 12 amino acids. Germline values: CDR1 MDHEN, CDR2 SYDVKM. In DNA form, the CDR3 reads TGTGCCAGCAGGACAGGGATCGCTGAAGCTTTCTTT. Translating gives CASRTGIAEAFF.

This sequence joins TRBV5-1 and TRBJ1-2, with a possible D match to TRBD1 (6 bases). This CDR3 contains 13 residues. V was cut by 4 bases and J by 6 bases, with 13 bases left in between. The germline V gene encodes CDR1 SGHRS and CDR2 YFSETQ. The CDR3 DNA follows: TGCGCCAGCAGCACGGCCCACAGGGATGGCTACACCTTC. Encoded protein: CASSTAHRDGYTF.

This clone has only a few counts. V is TRBV2 and J is TRBJ1-1; tentative D call: TRBD1 (6 bases). V was trimmed by 8 bases and J by 1 base, leaving 14 bases between them. This CDR3 has 14 amino acids. Germline values: CDR1 SNHLY, CDR2 FYNNEI. Written as DNA, the CDR3 is TGTGCCAGCGCCCGGACAGCGACGAACACTGAAGCTTTCTTT. Its translation is CASARTATNTEAFF.

CDR3 nucleotide sequence: TGTGCCAGCAGACGCCGGGACAGTCTCGGGGCCAACGTCCTGACTTTC. It is translated as CASRRRDSLGANVLTF. This chain links TRBV28 with TRBJ2-6; 7 nucleotides align to TRBD1. The CDR3 spans 16 residues. The V gene end was trimmed by 6 bases and the J gene end by 4 bases; junction bases not matched to a gene: 9. Germline assignment: CDR1 MDHEN and CDR2 SYDVKM.

The rearrangement links TRBV2 to TRBJ1-6, with D maybe TRBD1 (5 bases). This CDR3 is built from 15 residues. The ends were cut back, 7 bases at V and 6 bases at J, with 16 bases in the middle. The germline gives CDR1 SNHLY, CDR2 FYNNEI. Here the CDR3 reads CASNLQEIGNSPLHF. DNA of the CDR3: TGTGCCAGCAACCTACAGGAGATTGGTAATTCACCCCTCCACTTT. Drawing the rest from reference TRBV2 and TRBJ1-6, the complete variable domain is EPEVTQTPSHQVTQMGQEVILRCVPISNHLYFYWYRQILGQKVEFLVSFYNNEISEKSEIFDDQFSVERPDGSNFTLKIRSTKLEDSAMYFCASNLQEIGNSPLHFGNGTRLTVT.